The entry below gives a single TCR beta chain sequence along with its context. This specimen belongs to a study of blood T cells in healthy people across ages. Germline CDR1 MNHEY, CDR2 SMNVEV (reference sequence). V gave up 4 bases and J gave up 6 bases; unmatched junction bases: 11. The CDR3 extends over 16 amino acids. Primers used in a second PCR of about 6 to 11 cycles were a sample-barcoded 5' primer and a J-beta primer mix. TCRdb itself ran the 5' RACE reads through MiXCR, one entry per CDR3 protein. The repertoire has over 600,000 distinct CDR3 sequences, 35% to 60% of them found once; the top ten carry around 18%.

This receptor was identified in a man older than 75 in good health. The chain couples TRBV27 to TRBJ1-5, with 8 bases aligning to TRBD1. The sequenced sample consisted of blood. CDR3 in DNA: TGTGCCAGCAGTTCCGGACAGGGTGGTTGGGTTCAGCCCCAGCATTTT. Protein product: CASSSGQGGWVQPQHF.